This paragraph reports one TCR beta chain. Its antigen is not identified. The CDR3 contains 16 residues. CDR1 is LNHDA and CDR2 is SQIVND in the germline V gene (reference sequence). Trimming removed 2 bases at V and 7 bases at J, with 15 bases between. Profiled with immunoSEQ multiplex PCR; TCRdb holds only in-frame clones, not every one. The sample contains 120,000 or so clones, around 90% of which appear only once. This entry comes from a study of T cell responses to AZD1222 COVID-19 vaccine. Study-level points and caveats: Unmutated variant regions reportedly attract nearly half of all spike-specific TCRs.

The TCR was taken from an adult who received the MenACWY meningococcal vaccine as a control. The chain is built from TRBV19 and TRBJ1-6; TRBD1 is a possible D gene (5 bases). The starting material was peripheral blood, obtained 28 days after the second dose of the MenACWY control vaccine. This CDR3 is CASSITTVGYNSPLHF. CDR3 sequence (DNA): TGTGCCAGTAGTATAACGACAGTGGGTTACAATTCACCCCTCCACTTT.